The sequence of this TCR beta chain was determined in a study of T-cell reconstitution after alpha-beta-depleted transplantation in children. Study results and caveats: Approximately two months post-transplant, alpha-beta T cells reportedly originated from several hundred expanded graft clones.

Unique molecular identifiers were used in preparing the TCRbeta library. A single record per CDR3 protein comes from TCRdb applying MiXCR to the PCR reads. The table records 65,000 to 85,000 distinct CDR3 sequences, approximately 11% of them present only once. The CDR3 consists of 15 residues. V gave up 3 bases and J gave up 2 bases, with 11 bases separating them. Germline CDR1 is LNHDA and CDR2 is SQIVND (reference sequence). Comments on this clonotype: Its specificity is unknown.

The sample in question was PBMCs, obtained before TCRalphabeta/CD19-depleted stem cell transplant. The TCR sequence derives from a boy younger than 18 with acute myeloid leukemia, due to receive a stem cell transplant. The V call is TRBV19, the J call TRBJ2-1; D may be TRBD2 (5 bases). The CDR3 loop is CASSIRGPTYNEQFF. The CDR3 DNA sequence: TGTGCCAGTAGTATTCGGGGTCCGACCTACAATGAGCAGTTCTTC.